The 31 T cell receptor beta chains below come from one sample, sequenced in a study of cytomegalovirus exposure and HLA in healthy donors. TCRdb's table, derived via immunoSEQ multiplex PCR, lists solely in-frame clones and lacks some. Altogether a few hundred thousand clones are present, 70% to 90% being singletons, with the ten largest covering approximately 0.86%. Input material: PBMCs. Receptor source: a young woman in good health and CMV-seronegative.

V and J are TRBV28 and TRBJ2-2; TRBD2 aligns across 13 bases. With V trimmed by 2 bases and J by 6 bases, 9 bases remained unmatched. CDR1 is MDHEN and CDR2 is SYDVKM in the germline V gene. CDR3 size: 18 residues. CDR3 coding DNA: TGTGCCAGCAGTTTACCCTCTACTAGCGGGAGGGGAGCCGGGGAGCTGTTTTTT. It is translated as CASSLPSTSGRGAGELFF.

This clone was recorded only once. The CDR3 protein is CASSFREGKTEAFF. The CDR3 nucleotides read TGCGCCAGCAGCTTTCGGGAGGGCAAAACTGAAGCTTTCTTT. The rearrangement links TRBV5-1 to TRBJ1-1; no reliable D call. Germline CDR1 reads SGHRS; CDR2 reads YFSETQ. The V and J ends lost 2 bases and 5 bases respectively, with 13 bases between them. The CDR3 is 14 amino acids.

The genes are TRBV5-4 and TRBJ1-2, with no clear D. The CDR3 is 15 amino acids. Trimming cost V 4 bases and J 0 bases, with 13 bases left between them. Germline values: CDR1 SGHNT, CDR2 YYREEE (reference sequence). CDR3 loop: CASSPYLSANYGYTF. CDR3 nucleotides: TGTGCCAGCAGCCCCTACTTGAGCGCTAACTATGGCTACACCTTC.

The rearrangement uses TRBV2 and TRBJ2-4, with TRBD1 matching 10 bases. The CDR3 sequence is 17 residues long. The junction had 15 bases not matched to a gene; V was cut back by 5 bases and J by 8 bases. From germline, CDR1 is SNHLY and CDR2 FYNNEI. The CDR3 protein is CASSPYLWTGGMDIQYF. The CDR3 DNA reads as TGTGCCAGCAGTCCCTACCTTTGGACAGGGGGTATGGACATTCAGTACTTC.

CDR3 protein: CASSSPETPDLTVDQSSYEQYF. The CDR3 DNA follows: TGTGCCAGCAGTTCTCCCGAGACCCCGGACTTAACAGTCGACCAAAGCTCCTACGAGCAGTACTTC. V usage is TRBV28 and J usage is TRBJ2-7, with a weak D call TRBD2 (5 bases). Trimming took 4 bases from V and 0 from J, leaving 34 bases between them. CDR1 is MDHEN and CDR2 is SYDVKM in the germline V gene. This CDR3 has 22 residues.

J is TRBJ2-2 and V is TRBV9; TRBD2 matches 7 bases. The ends lost 3 bases at V and 2 bases at J; junction bases unmatched: 4. The germline V gene has CDR1 SGDLS and CDR2 YYNGEE. The CDR3 sequence is 15 residues long. CDR3 sequence: CASSGTRGNTGELFF. Here the CDR3 DNA reads TGTGCCAGCAGCGGGACTAGGGGAAACACCGGGGAGCTGTTTTTT.

The chain uses TRBV5-1 and TRBJ2-1; D unclear. The CDR3 consists of 12 residues. CDR1 is SGHRS, CDR2 YFSETQ, per germline. V was cut by 1 base and J by 6 bases, with 5 bases left in between. The CDR3 spells CASSLMRNEQFF. The CDR3 nucleotides read TGCGCCAGCAGCTTGATGCGCAATGAGCAGTTCTTC.

This chain connects TRBV4-1 to TRBJ2-2, with 11 bases fitting TRBD2. The junction had 16 bases not matched to a gene; V was cut back by 3 bases and J by 4 bases. The CDR3 extends over 20 amino acids. Germline lookup yields CDR1 MGHRA and CDR2 YSYEKL. CDR3 DNA sequence: TGCGCCAGCAGCCACTTCTTTGGGGCTAGCGGGGGGCGGGGCACCGGGGAGCTGTTTTTT. Residues: CASSHFFGASGGRGTGELFF.

J is TRBJ2-7 and V is TRBV7-7; TRBD1 agrees at 7 bases. The CDR3 sequence is 15 residues long. The germline CDR1 and CDR2 sequences are SSHAT and FNYEAQ (reference sequence). V lost 5 bases to trimming and J lost 2 bases; unmatched junction nucleotides: 9. The CDR3: CASSHRGPHPYEQYF. The CDR3 region has the DNA TGTGCCAGCAGCCACAGGGGTCCCCATCCCTACGAGCAGTACTTC.

The V gene is TRBV19, the J gene TRBJ1-4; the D is unclear. CDR1 and CDR2 (germline): LNHDA, SQIVND (reference sequence). V was shortened by 3 bases and J by 0 bases, with 11 bases between the two germline ends. The CDR3 covers 16 residues. The CDR3: CASSMGIVSTNEKLFF. The CDR3 DNA reads TGTGCCAGTAGTATGGGCATCGTCTCAACTAATGAAAAACTGTTTTTT.

The sample holds one count of this clone. The chain employs TRBV30 and TRBJ2-5; 8 bases map to TRBD2. The V gene end was trimmed by 7 bases and the J gene end by 5 bases; junction bases not matched to a gene: 12. The CDR3 covers 14 residues. Germline CDR1 reads GTSNPN; CDR2 reads SVGIG (reference sequence). The CDR3 loop is CASEMSGRFETQYF. CDR3 nucleotide sequence: TGTGCCTCGGAAATGAGCGGGAGATTCGAGACCCAGTACTTC.

A few counts support this clone. CDR3 nucleotide sequence: TGTGCCAGCAGTGAAGGGGACAGGGGGCTACACGAGCAGTACTTC. Its protein product is CASSEGDRGLHEQYF. J is TRBJ2-7 and V is TRBV2; TRBD1 matches 12 bases. Germline assignment: CDR1 SNHLY and CDR2 FYNNEI. J was trimmed by 5 bases and V by 1 base; bases with no gene match: 3. The CDR3 contains 15 residues.

This clone has only one observation. The chain employs TRBV28 and TRBJ1-1; 9 positions match TRBD1. The CDR3 has 15 residues. The germline V gene encodes CDR1 MDHEN and CDR2 SYDVKM. V shed 5 bases, J shed 6 bases, and the junction held 10 bases outside the gene matches. CDR3 in amino acids: CASSIPGTGFSEAFF. In nucleotides, the CDR3 is TGTGCCAGCAGTATTCCCGGGACAGGGTTTTCTGAAGCTTTCTTT.

This chain links TRBV5-4 with TRBJ1-6; D unclear. V lost 2 bases and J lost 6, with 9 bases in between. The germline CDR1 and CDR2 sequences are SGHNT and YYREEE (reference sequence). The CDR3 contains 14 residues. In nucleotides, the CDR3 is TGTGCCAGCAGCTTCTCGCAGATTAATTCACCCCTCCACTTT. This sequence encodes CASSFSQINSPLHF.

This chain connects TRBV7-6 to TRBJ2-1; the D gene is possibly TRBD2 (6 bases). From germline, CDR1 is SGHVS and CDR2 FNYEAQ. This CDR3 is 12 amino acids long. Trimming removed 8 bases from V and 5 bases from J, with 10 bases in between. The CDR3 nucleotides are TGTGCCAGCCTAGCGAGGGACAATGAGCAGTTCTTC. It is translated as CASLARDNEQFF.

The rearrangement uses TRBV7-9 and TRBJ1-1; 11 bases align to TRBD1. CDR1 and CDR2 from the germline V gene are SEHNR and FQNEAQ (reference sequence). The CDR3 is 16 residues long. V was clipped by 4 bases and J by 2 bases; unmatched bases: 6. This chain's CDR3 is CASSWTGGPPNTEAFF. The CDR3 DNA sequence: TGTGCCAGCAGCTGGACAGGGGGCCCCCCTAACACTGAAGCTTTCTTT.

J is TRBJ2-5 and V is TRBV9, with D possibly matching TRBD2 (5 bases). CDR3 length equals 14 residues. Deletions cut 4 bases from V and 4 bases from J, with 14 bases between. Germline CDR1 reads SGDLS; CDR2 reads YYNGEE. CDR3 loop: CASSLQDTRETQYF. CDR3 DNA: TGTGCCAGCAGCTTACAAGACACTAGAGAGACCCAGTACTTC.

In its sample, this clone was seen once. The chain has TRBV6-5 and TRBJ2-7; 8 bases align to TRBD2. CDR3 length equals 13 residues. The ends lost 7 bases at V and 4 bases at J; junction bases unmatched: 6. Germline CDR1 is MNHEY and CDR2 is SVGAGI. CDR3 region: CASTGLGTYEQYF. CDR3 DNA sequence: TGTGCCAGCACGGGACTAGGTACTTACGAGCAGTACTTC.

The chain combines TRBV6-6 with TRBJ2-3; D is undetermined. The germline V gene encodes CDR1 MNHNY and CDR2 SVGAGI (reference sequence). V lost 6 bases and J lost 0, with 10 bases in between. The length of the CDR3 is 14 residues. The DNA of the CDR3 is TGTGCCAGCAGAGGCGGAATAAGCACAGATACGCAGTATTTT. Translated: CASRGGISTDTQYF.

The rearrangement links TRBV27 to TRBJ1-1; D might be TRBD1 (5 bases). From germline, CDR1 is MNHEY and CDR2 SMNVEV (reference sequence). Trimming left V 0 bases short and J 1 base short, with 12 bases between. The CDR3 extends over 16 amino acids. The CDR3 loop is CASSLSFGRANTEAFF. The CDR3, as DNA: TGTGCCAGCAGTTTATCTTTCGGCAGGGCGAACACTGAAGCTTTCTTT.

The table lists this clone with a few counts. The chain uses TRBV2 and TRBJ1-2; a possible D gene is TRBD1 (5 bases). The V end lost 10 bases, the J end lost 7 bases, and 13 bases lay between the germline ends. Germline-derived CDR1 and CDR2 are SNHLY and FYNNEI. This CDR3 spans 11 amino acids. The CDR3 reads CANRRDSGYTF. CDR3 in DNA: TGTGCCAACCGCAGGGATAGTGGCTACACCTTC.

The chain joins TRBV27 to TRBJ2-7; D perhaps matches TRBD1 (6 bases). Trimming left V 6 bases short and J 3 bases short, with 18 bases between. This CDR3 contains 15 residues. Germline values: CDR1 MNHEY, CDR2 SMNVEV (reference sequence). As DNA, the CDR3 is TGTGCCAGCAGATCCCCTGGGGACATTCGCTACGAGCAGTACTTC. Translating gives CASRSPGDIRYEQYF.

The genes are TRBV27 and TRBJ1-2; TRBD1 matches 9 bases. V lost 2 bases and J lost 4; bases outside the gene matches: 5. This CDR3 spans 15 amino acids. Germline loops: CDR1 MNHEY, CDR2 SMNVEV (reference sequence). CDR3 sequence: CASSLADRGGYGYTF. CDR3 bases: TGTGCCAGCAGTTTAGCGGACAGGGGCGGCTATGGCTACACCTTC.

The chain is built from TRBV6-5 and TRBJ2-7; possibly TRBD1 for D (6 bases). The germline V and J ends were trimmed by 5 bases and 3 bases, with 14 bases remaining between them. Germline assignment: CDR1 MNHEY and CDR2 SVGAGI. The CDR3 contains 14 residues. CDR3 in DNA: TGTGCCAGCAGTCTTGGGGAAGGGGGCTACGAGCAGTACTTC. Translating gives CASSLGEGGYEQYF.

The chain links TRBV5-1 to TRBJ1-5; 10 bases align to TRBD1. This CDR3 is 15 amino acids long. The germline CDR1 and CDR2 sequences are SGHRS and YFSETQ. V gave up 4 bases and J gave up 2 bases; unmatched junction bases: 3. CDR3 nucleotides: TGCGCCAGCAGCCCCGGGACAGGGGGCAATCAGCCCCAGCATTTT. Protein: CASSPGTGGNQPQHF.

CDR3 nucleotide sequence: TGTGCTAGTGGGTTGCATGGAGCGAACTATGGCTACACCTTC. Protein product: CASGLHGANYGYTF. The chain is built from TRBV12-5 and TRBJ1-2, with D unclear. Germline CDR1 reads LGHNT; CDR2 reads FRNRAP. V was pared by 6 bases and J by 2 bases, with 13 bases between. This CDR3 region has 14 residues.

The chain carries TRBV7-9 and TRBJ2-3; possible D gene TRBD2, 5 bases. The germline V gene encodes CDR1 SEHNR and CDR2 FQNEAQ (reference sequence). The CDR3 totals 15 residues. The V gene lost 5 bases and the J gene lost 1 base, with 13 bases spanning the gap. CDR3 sequence (DNA): TGTGCCAGCAGCCCCCCCGGAGGCCGCACAGATACGCAGTATTTT. It is translated as CASSPPGGRTDTQYF.

V gene TRBV6-5 combines with J gene TRBJ1-2; D unresolved. CDR1 is MNHEY, CDR2 SVGAGI, per germline. Trimming took 2 bases from V and 4 from J, leaving 11 bases between them. This CDR3 is built from 14 residues. This CDR3 reads CASSYEGTTYGYTF. As DNA, the CDR3 is TGTGCCAGCAGTTACGAGGGTACTACCTATGGCTACACCTTC.

This rearrangement joins TRBV12-5 to TRBJ2-1, with 15 bases matching TRBD2. This CDR3 has 19 amino acids. Germline V CDR1 and CDR2: LGHNT, FRNRAP. The trim removed 0 bases at V and 4 bases at J, leaving 7 bases unmatched. CDR3 DNA sequence: TGTGCTAGTGGTTTGGTAAGGACTAGCGGGGGGGCAGGTTACAATGAGCAGTTCTTC. This translates into CASGLVRTSGGAGYNEQFF.

This clone came up a few times. CDR3 DNA sequence: TGTGCCAGCAGCTTTGTGACAGGGGTTTGGGATGCCTACGAGCAGTACTTC. This sequence encodes CASSFVTGVWDAYEQYF. This sequence joins TRBV7-3 and TRBJ2-7; 8 positions agree with TRBD1. CDR3 size: 17 residues. V lost 3 bases, J lost 2 bases, and 12 bases stayed unmatched. The V gene's germline CDR1 is SGHTA and CDR2 FQGTGA.

This clone has only one observation. For the CDR3, the DNA is TGCAGCGTAAAGGGGGGGGCAGCCAATGAGCAGTTCTTC. Protein: CSVKGGAANEQFF. The genes are TRBV29-1 and TRBJ2-1; weak D call: TRBD2 (7 bases). Germline V gives CDR1 SQVTM, CDR2 ANQGSEA. Trimming stripped 6 bases from V and 6 bases from J, with 15 bases between. The length of the CDR3 is 13 residues.